Listed here are 6 T cell receptor beta chains from one sample, sequenced in a study of cytomegalovirus exposure and HLA in healthy donors. Use of 60 Vbeta and 13 Jbeta primers characterized the PCR. Clones were read by immunoSEQ multiplex PCR, and TCRdb kept only the in-frame ones, dropping some. The repertoire includes approximately 90,000 clones, 76% of them detected once, and about 2.9% sits in the top ten. What was sequenced was PBMCs. Receptors were obtained from a middle-aged man in good health and CMV-seronegative.

To note about this clone: A read error may produce the germline difference seen at one junction end. J is TRBJ1-2 and V is TRBV7-9, with TRBD1 identical over 8 bases. The CDR3 consists of 17 residues. The V gene's germline CDR1 is SEHNR and CDR2 FQNEAQ (reference sequence). CDR3 sequence (DNA): TGTGCCAGCAGCCCTTGGGGACAGGATACGTTGGTCTATGGCTACCCCTTC. Translating it yields CASSPWGQDTLVYGYPF.

The gene calls are TRBV5-4 and TRBJ2-3, with D perhaps matching TRBD2 (6 bases). The CDR3 spans 15 residues. Germline CDR1 reads SGHNT; CDR2 reads YYREEE (reference sequence). Trimming cost V 4 bases and J 2 bases, with 14 bases left between them. The CDR3 bases are TGTGCCAGCAGCCTAGGGGACTCTTCCACAGATACGCAGTATTTT. It encodes CASSLGDSSTDTQYF.

The chain has TRBV5-4 and TRBJ1-5; 12 nucleotides agree with TRBD1. V lost 5 bases to trimming and J lost 4 bases; unmatched junction nucleotides: 4. Germline V lookup: CDR1 SGHNT, CDR2 YYREEE (reference sequence). The CDR3 has 15 residues. Written as DNA, the CDR3 is TGTGCCAGCAGTTGGGACAGGGGGCGGAATCAGCCCCAGCATTTT. Its translation: CASSWDRGRNQPQHF.

This chain joins TRBV7-9 and TRBJ1-1, with D perhaps TRBD1 (6 bases). Germline assignment: CDR1 SEHNR and CDR2 FQNEAQ (reference sequence). This CDR3 is 13 amino acids long. Trimming cost V 2 bases and J 4 bases, with 8 bases left between them. CDR3 loop: CASSLRGGTEAFF. The CDR3 nucleotides read TGTGCCAGCAGCTTACGAGGGGGCACTGAAGCTTTCTTT.

The chain combines TRBV11-2 with TRBJ1-4; no definite D call. Germline values: CDR1 SGHAT, CDR2 FQNNGV. The CDR3 runs 19 residues. V gave up 1 base and J gave up 4 bases, with 22 bases separating them. CDR3 amino acids: CASSLAVGISPGSNEKLFF. The DNA of the CDR3 is TGTGCCAGCAGCTTAGCGGTCGGGATTTCCCCCGGTAGTAATGAAAAACTGTTTTTT.

J is TRBJ2-5 and V is TRBV4-1, with TRBD1 as a possible D gene (8 bases). V lost 1 base, J lost 5 bases, and 17 bases lay in between. CDR1 and CDR2 (germline): MGHRA, YSYEKL. The CDR3 contains 16 residues. The CDR3 protein is CASSQADRGGWETQYF. As DNA, the CDR3 is TGCGCCAGCAGCCAAGCCGACAGGGGAGGGTGGGAGACCCAGTACTTC.